This T cell receptor beta chain was retrieved from a study of blood T cell repertoires in COVID-19. As for the study in general: In each case, the material was cDNA or gDNA derived from T cells, B-cell-depleted T cells, or PBMCs.

TCRdb's table, derived via immunoSEQ multiplex PCR, lists solely in-frame clones and lacks some. The sample yields about 240,000 clones, around 87% seen once. Recruits, aged roughly 18 to 95 years, lived in 20 to 30 US areas. The V segment lost 6 bases and the J segment 6 bases; nucleotides outside the gene matches: 5. Germline lookup yields CDR1 MGHRA and CDR2 YSYEKL. The CDR3 totals 14 residues. This sequence was found in a woman aged 40-49 years with acute COVID-19. The V and J genes are TRBV4-1 and TRBJ2-1, with 10 bases fitting TRBD2. Sequencing input: PBMCs or T cells enriched from blood (not recorded which). The CDR3 sequence is CASRNLAGANEQFF. For the CDR3, the DNA is TGCGCCAGCAGGAACCTAGCGGGAGCCAATGAGCAGTTCTTC.